This T cell receptor (beta chain) was recorded in a study of blood T cell repertoires in COVID-19. Study information: Sites in the United States, Italy and Spain provided acute and convalescent COVID-19 samples. T cells, B-cell-depleted T cells, or PBMCs supplied cDNA or gDNA.

Original processing notes: Amplification with reference gene primers provided the estimates of nucleated cell counts. Assay: immunoSEQ multiplex PCR; the TCRdb copy retains only in-frame clones and omits some. Clone size and the V and J calls come from that table; the DNA yielded D and trimming. The repertoire includes fewer than 130,000 clones, 87% of them detected once, and about 5% sits in the top ten. The CDR3 is 16 amino acids. V shed 3 bases, J shed 0 bases, and the junction held 6 bases outside the gene matches. CDR1 is DFQATT, CDR2 SNEGSKA, per germline (reference sequence). The chain recombines TRBV20-1 with TRBJ2-1, with 9 bases identical to TRBD2. The sequence was obtained from a human donor in a cohort sampled during active COVID-19. The sample consisted of peripheral blood. CDR3: CSASVASGTSYNEQFF. The DNA of the CDR3 is TGCAGTGCTAGTGTGGCTAGCGGGACCTCCTACAATGAGCAGTTCTTC.